The 17 T cell receptor beta chains in this list originate from one sample, sequenced in a study of blood T cell repertoires in COVID-19. Sequenced by immunoSEQ multiplex PCR; TCRdb stores in-frame clones only, minus some. The sample holds around 140,000 clones, more than 60% seen once. The sample was peripheral blood. The receptors come from a woman aged 50 to 60 with active or convalescent COVID-19.

In its sample, this clone was seen a few times. The chain is built from TRBV7-2 and TRBJ1-5; D is possibly TRBD1 (5 bases). Trimming took 2 bases from V and 0 from J, leaving 14 bases between them. CDR1 and CDR2 (germline): SGHTA, FQGNSA. The CDR3 is 17 residues long. The CDR3 DNA reads as TGTGCCAGCAGCTTACGCGTGGGGCCGTATAGCAATCAGCCCCAGCATTTT. Protein product: CASSLRVGPYSNQPQHF. The variable domain in full, with the rest retrieved from reference TRBV7-2 and TRBJ1-5, is GAGVSQSPSNKVTEKGKDVELRCDPISGHTALYWYRQSLGQGLEFLIYFQGNSAPDKSGLPSDRFSAERTGGSVSTLTIQRTQQEDSAVYLCASSLRVGPYSNQPQHFGDGTRLSIL.

The genes are TRBV12-5 and TRBJ1-5; maybe TRBD1 (5 bases). Germline V lookup: CDR1 LGHNT, CDR2 FRNRAP. The CDR3 has 13 residues. V gave up 4 bases and J gave up 5 bases, with 9 bases separating them. The CDR3 loop reads CASGYGGDQPQHF. Here the CDR3 DNA reads TGTGCTAGTGGTTACGGGGGTGATCAGCCCCAGCATTTT. The full variable domain, in which reference TRBV12-5 and TRBJ1-5 provide the parts outside the CDR3, is DARVTQTPRHKVTEMGQEVTMRCQPILGHNTVFWYRQTMMQGLELLAYFRNRAPLDDSGMPKDRFSAEMPDATLATLKIQPSEPRDSAVYFCASGYGGDQPQHFGDGTRLSIL.

The V and J genes are TRBV6-1 and TRBJ2-7; weak D call: TRBD1 (7 bases). V gave up 5 bases and J gave up 2 bases, with 13 bases separating them. Germline lookup yields CDR1 MNHNS and CDR2 SASEGT. This CDR3 spans 14 amino acids. CDR3 amino acids: CASSSQGGAYEQYF. The CDR3, as DNA: TGTGCCAGCAGTTCTCAGGGGGGAGCCTACGAGCAGTACTTC.

The rearrangement joins TRBV3-1 (or the pseudogene TRBV3-2) to TRBJ1-2; possible D gene TRBD1, 6 bases. V was pared by 3 bases and J by 6 bases, with 14 bases between. Germline V gene data show CDR1 as LGHDT and CDR2 as YNNKEL (reference sequence). The CDR3 sequence is 14 residues long. The CDR3: CASSQFVGADGYTF. The CDR3 DNA follows: TGTGCCAGCAGCCAGTTTGTGGGGGCAGATGGCTACACCTTC.

The chain employs TRBV4-3 and TRBJ2-1; possibly TRBD1 for D (5 bases). This CDR3 region has 15 residues. The V end lost 0 bases, the J end lost 2 bases, and 8 bases lay between the germline ends. Germline lookup yields CDR1 LGHNA and CDR2 YSLEER. The CDR3 region has the DNA TGCGCCAGCAGCCAAGACAGGGCCACCTACAATGAGCAGTTCTTC. Amino acid sequence: CASSQDRATYNEQFF.

V is TRBV18 and J is TRBJ1-4; TRBD1 matches 8 bases. The CDR3 has 16 residues. Germline V gene data show CDR1 as KGHSH and CDR2 as LQKENI. The junction had 10 bases not matched to a gene; V was cut back by 7 bases and J by 3 bases. The CDR3 here is CASFRTGPGANEKLFF. The CDR3 DNA reads TGTGCCAGCTTCCGGACAGGGCCGGGAGCTAATGAAAAACTGTTTTTT.

This clone was counted once. One end of the junction is discordant with germline, which a read error may explain. Other DNA variants within this sample encode the same CDR3. This sequence joins TRBV9 and TRBJ2-7; the match to TRBD2 covers 14 bases. In germline, CDR1 is SGDLS, CDR2 YYNGEE. There are 15 residues in the CDR3. This CDR3 is CASSVGGLAGDEQYF. DNA for the CDR3: TGTGCTAGCAGCGTAGGGGGACTAGCGGGGGACGAGCAGTACTTC.

The chain has TRBV11-3 and TRBJ1-1; D possibly corresponds to TRBD1 (5 bases). Trimming took 2 bases from V and 2 from J, leaving 6 bases between them. CDR1 is SGHNT and CDR2 is YENEEA in the germline V gene. This CDR3 has 13 residues. The CDR3 nucleotides are TGTGCCAGCAGCTTAACAGGAAACACTGAAGCTTTCTTT. Translation gives CASSLTGNTEAFF.

The chain links TRBV14 to TRBJ1-1; a weak D match, TRBD1 (6 bases). The CDR3 has 16 amino acids. CDR1 is SGHDN and CDR2 is FVKESK in the germline V gene. With 1 base removed from V and 12 bases from J, the gap between germline ends came to 24 bases. The CDR3: CASSQVGQPSALRTFF. The DNA of the CDR3 is TGTGCCAGCAGCCAAGTTGGACAGCCATCGGCTTTGAGGACTTTCTTT.

The chain recombines TRBV6-2 or TRBV6-3 with TRBJ2-6; 8 nucleotides match TRBD2. CDR3 length equals 20 residues. V shed 6 bases, J shed 0 bases, and the junction held 16 bases outside the gene matches. Per germline, CDR1 MNHEY and CDR2 SVGEGT. The CDR3 DNA reads TGTGCCAGCAGCCGATCTGGGACCCAGCGGGGGACCTCTGGGGCCAACGTCCTGACTTTC. Translated: CASSRSGTQRGTSGANVLTF.

The chain joins TRBV4-2 to TRBJ2-4; no firm D call. This CDR3 spans 15 amino acids. Germline CDR1 is LGHNA and CDR2 is YNFKEQ. V gave up 0 bases and J gave up 7 bases, with 13 bases separating them. CDR3 DNA: TGTGCCAGCAGCCAAGATCTGATTCCTGGCAACATTCAGTACTTC. It is translated as CASSQDLIPGNIQYF.

The V gene is TRBV12-3 or TRBV12-4, the J gene TRBJ2-1; 8 nucleotides align to TRBD2. The ends lost 4 bases at V and 8 bases at J; junction bases unmatched: 1. This CDR3 is built from 12 residues. CDR3 nucleotide sequence: TGTGCCAGCAGTTCCGGGGGGGATGAGCAGTTCTTC. Protein: CASSSGGDEQFF.

J is TRBJ2-1 and V is TRBV30; D perhaps matches TRBD2 (5 bases). The V end was cut by 1 base, the J end by 0 bases, with 7 bases between. The CDR3 covers 14 residues. Germline CDR1 is GTSNPN and CDR2 is SVGIG (reference sequence). The CDR3 DNA is TGTGCCTGGAGTGGAGGGTTCTCCTACAATGAGCAGTTCTTC. Translated, it gives CAWSGGFSYNEQFF.

CDR3 sequence (DNA): TGTGCCAGCAGCTTTTCAGGGTCAGATACGCAGTATTTT. It yields the protein CASSFSGSDTQYF. The V and J genes are TRBV5-4 and TRBJ2-3, with D possibly TRBD1 on 5 matching bases. V was trimmed by 2 bases and J by 4 bases, leaving 8 bases between them. The germline gives CDR1 SGHNT, CDR2 YYREEE (reference sequence). This CDR3 region has 13 residues.

The V and J genes are TRBV5-1 and TRBJ1-5, with 9 nucleotides matching TRBD1. Trimming cost V 0 bases and J 4 bases; bases outside gene matches: 2. The CDR3 is 15 amino acids. From germline, CDR1 is SGHRS and CDR2 YFSETQ. The CDR3 region has the DNA TGCGCCAGCAGCTTGGGGACAGGGGCTAATCAGCCCCAGCATTTT. It specifies CASSLGTGANQPQHF.

V is TRBV6-2 or TRBV6-3 and J is TRBJ2-5, with 8 bases fitting TRBD2. The V and J ends lost 2 bases and 7 bases, in that order; junction bases with no gene match: 0. Per germline, CDR1 MNHEY and CDR2 SVGEGT. The CDR3 covers 12 residues. This chain's CDR3 is CASSYRGGTQYF. CDR3 sequence (DNA): TGTGCCAGCAGTTACCGGGGGGGGACCCAGTACTTC.

The chain carries TRBV4-3 and TRBJ1-1; TRBD1 is a possible D gene (6 bases). This CDR3 has 15 amino acids. Per germline, CDR1 LGHNA and CDR2 YSLEER. V shed 5 bases and J shed 0 bases, with 13 bases lying between them. CDR3 DNA: TGCGCCAGCAGCGAAGCCGGGACACTGAACACTGAAGCTTTCTTT. Amino acid sequence: CASSEAGTLNTEAFF.